These 22 T cell receptor beta chains came from one sample sequenced in a study of immune evolution from preneoplasia to lung adenocarcinoma. Produced via immunoSEQ multiplex PCR; TCRdb's table is partial and in-frame only. The sample lists 9,500 to 15,000 clones, 85% occurring once. What was sequenced was FFPE tissue from an adenomatous hyperplasia lung lesion. As to subset: atypical adenomatous hyperplasia (AAH), lung preneoplasia. The origin of the receptors is a person aged 50-75 years with lung adenocarcinoma.

V usage is TRBV7-2 and J usage is TRBJ1-5; D gene ambiguous. CDR1 is SGHTA and CDR2 is FQGNSA in the germline V gene. This CDR3 is 15 amino acids long. The V and J ends lost 4 bases and 3 bases respectively, with 13 bases between them. CDR3: CASSSYGSDNQPQHF. CDR3 DNA sequence: TGTGCCAGCAGCTCGTACGGGTCGGACAATCAGCCCCAGCATTTT.

The chain carries TRBV7-4 and TRBJ1-4; possibly TRBD1 for D (5 bases). Looked up from germline, CDR1 is SGHVT and CDR2 is SQSDAQ. V was clipped by 4 bases and J by 8 bases, with 23 bases between them. The length of the CDR3 is 17 residues. CDR3 amino acids: CASSSRDCRPSHEKLFF. CDR3 DNA sequence: TGTGCCAGCAGCTCCCGGGACTGTAGGCCGAGTCACGAAAAACTGTTTTTT.

Regarding this clone: A junction boundary mismatches the germline segment, possibly from a read error. This chain links TRBV7-7 with TRBJ2-3; unclear D gene. CDR1 and CDR2 (germline): SSHAT, FNYEAQ (reference sequence). CDR3 size: 13 residues. The chain's CDR3 is CASSLDLEDTQYF. The CDR3 DNA reads TGTGCTAGCAGCTTAGATTTAGAAGATACGCAGTATTTT.

This chain joins TRBV7-3 and TRBJ2-7, with 8 bases aligning to TRBD2. The germline V gene encodes CDR1 SGHTA and CDR2 FQGTGA. After removal of 4 bases from V and 3 bases from J, the junction contained 11 bases not matched to a gene. The CDR3 has 16 residues. CDR3: CASSSPGGVEFYEQYF. The CDR3 nucleotides read TGTGCCAGCAGCTCCCCGGGGGGGGTCGAATTCTACGAGCAGTACTTC. Combining the CDR3 with reference TRBV7-3 and TRBJ2-7 gives the whole variable domain GAGVSQTPSNKVTEKGKYVELRCDPISGHTALYWYRQSLGQGPEFLIYFQGTGAADDSGLPNDRFFAVRPEGSVSTLKIQRTERGDSAVYLCASSSPGGVEFYEQYFGPGTRLTVT.

This chain connects TRBV12-2 to TRBJ2-3; the table names TRBD2, a call not compared with the DNA. TRBV12-2 is a recognized pseudogene. The CDR3 covers 17 residues. The CDR3, as DNA: TGTGCAAGTCGCTTTTTGTTAGAACTAGCGGGGGGAGATACGCAGTATTTT. Protein: CASRFLLELAGGDTQYF.

V gene TRBV2 combines with J gene TRBJ2-1; D is unclear. V was clipped by 2 bases and J by 3 bases, with 14 bases between them. Germline V gives CDR1 SNHLY, CDR2 FYNNEI. The CDR3 is made up of 16 amino acids. The CDR3 sequence: CASSESVLGIYNEQFF. The CDR3 DNA reads as TGTGCCAGCAGTGAAAGCGTGCTAGGTATCTACAATGAGCAGTTCTTC. Full variable domain (missing parts from reference TRBV2 and TRBJ2-1): EPEVTQTPSHQVTQMGQEVILRCVPISNHLYFYWYRQILGQKVEFLVSFYNNEISEKSEIFDDQFSVERPDGSNFTLKIRSTKLEDSAMYFCASSESVLGIYNEQFFGPGTRLTVL.

The J gene is TRBJ2-2, the V gene TRBV19; the match to TRBD1 covers 8 bases. The CDR3 runs 14 residues. The germline V gene has CDR1 LNHDA and CDR2 SQIVND (reference sequence). V dropped 10 bases and J dropped 3; count of bases not matched to a gene: 7. CDR3 protein: CATQQGVDTGELFF. In nucleotides, the CDR3 is TGTGCCACCCAACAGGGGGTTGACACCGGGGAGCTGTTTTTT.

As regards this clone: Within the sample, other DNA sequences also encode this same CDR3. The rearrangement uses TRBV27 and TRBJ2-1; D assignment may be TRBD1 or TRBD2 (5 bases each). Trimming removed 1 base at V and 7 bases at J, with 5 bases between. Looked up from germline, CDR1 is MNHEY and CDR2 is SMNVEV (reference sequence). This CDR3 contains 12 residues. The CDR3 DNA is TGTGCCAGCAGTTTATGGGGGAATGAGCAGTTCTTC. Encoded protein: CASSLWGNEQFF.

The rearrangement uses TRBV5-1 and TRBJ1-2, with D possibly TRBD1 on 6 matching bases. The V gene's germline CDR1 is SGHRS and CDR2 YFSETQ. Trimming cost V 0 bases and J 2 bases, with 11 bases left between them. The length of the CDR3 is 15 residues. In nucleotides, the CDR3 is TGCGCCAGCAGCTTGGGGGGAACAGGGAACTATGGCTACACCTTC. Translated: CASSLGGTGNYGYTF.

J is TRBJ1-1 and V is TRBV11-3, with TRBD1 matching over 9 bases. The germline V gene encodes CDR1 SGHNT and CDR2 YENEEA. V was clipped by 3 bases and J by 5 bases; unmatched bases: 4. This CDR3 has 14 amino acids. CDR3 in DNA: TGTGCCAGCAGCTTTACAGGGGGCCAGACTGAAGCTTTCTTT. Its protein product is CASSFTGGQTEAFF.

This clone has just a few counts. This chain links TRBV4-1 with TRBJ2-5, with 15 nucleotides matching TRBD2. The CDR3 totals 18 residues. CDR1 is MGHRA and CDR2 is YSYEKL in the germline V gene. V was pared by 2 bases and J by 5 bases, with 9 bases of the junction left unmatched. The CDR3 DNA is TGCGCCAGCAGCCAATATGGACTAGCGGGAGGGAGGAGGGAGACCCAGTACTTC. Its protein is CASSQYGLAGGRRETQYF.

The chain joins TRBV5-6 to TRBJ1-2; D gene ambiguous. Germline V lookup: CDR1 SGHDT, CDR2 YYEEEE. V lost 2 bases to trimming and J lost 4 bases, with 12 bases between them. The CDR3 contains 14 residues. The CDR3 loop reads CASSLGGFGYGYTF. The CDR3 DNA reads TGTGCCAGCAGCTTAGGAGGGTTCGGCTATGGCTACACCTTC.

This sequence joins TRBV5-5 and TRBJ1-2, with a possible D match to TRBD1 (6 bases). V lost 0 bases and J 2 bases, leaving 11 bases between the germline ends. The germline V gene has CDR1 SGHKS and CDR2 YYEKEE (reference sequence). The CDR3 is 15 residues long. CDR3 residues: CASSLVGTSNYGYTF. The DNA for the CDR3 is TGTGCCAGCAGCTTGGTAGGGACATCCAACTATGGCTACACCTTC.

This chain uses TRBV6-1 with TRBJ1-2; D unclear. The CDR3 totals 14 residues. Between the trimmed V and J ends, which lost 2 bases and 8 bases, there was a span of 15 bases. Germline CDR1 MNHNS, CDR2 SASEGT. CDR3 sequence: CASSEKYRAAGYTF. The CDR3, as DNA: TGTGCCAGCAGTGAAAAGTACCGGGCGGCAGGCTACACCTTC.

CDR3 region: CASKVLGSSNEQFF. The CDR3, as DNA: TGTGCCAGCAAAGTACTAGGATCGAGCAATGAGCAGTTCTTC. The rearrangement links TRBV2 to TRBJ2-1; maybe TRBD2 (5 bases). Per germline, CDR1 SNHLY and CDR2 FYNNEI. The CDR3 is 14 residues long. V dropped 7 bases and J dropped 6 bases, with 16 bases sitting between them.

The chain joins TRBV5-6 to TRBJ2-7; 11 bases align to TRBD1. Trimming took 0 bases from V and 5 from J; bases not matched to a gene: 1. This CDR3 spans 14 amino acids. Looked up from germline, CDR1 is SGHDT and CDR2 is YYEEEE. This CDR3 reads CASSLVGQGDEQYF. DNA for the CDR3: TGTGCCAGCAGCTTGGTGGGACAGGGGGACGAGCAGTACTTC. Based on the CDR3 plus reference TRBV5-6 and TRBJ2-7, the full variable domain is DAGVTQSPTHLIKTRGQQVTLRCSPKSGHDTVSWYQQALGQGPQFIFQYYEEEERQRGNFPDRFSGHQFPNYSSELNVNALLLGDSALYLCASSLVGQGDEQYFGPGTRLTVT.

The CDR3 bases are TGTGCCAGCAGTGAAGCCGGGGATTGGAACATTCAGTACTTC. It translates to CASSEAGDWNIQYF. V is TRBV6-1 and J is TRBJ2-4; TRBD2 is a possible D gene (5 bases). The CDR3 consists of 14 residues. Germline CDR1 and CDR2: MNHNS and SASEGT. Trimming removed 0 bases from V and 7 bases from J, with 10 bases in between.

The chain links TRBV7-6 to TRBJ2-1; TRBD2 matches at 10 bases. Germline CDR1 and CDR2: SGHVS and FNYEAQ. The CDR3 loop spans 14 amino acids. The J segment lost 9 bases and the V segment lost 5 bases, leaving 7 bases of the junction unmatched. The CDR3 loop is CASSLLAGGGEQFF. The DNA for the CDR3 is TGTGCCAGCAGCCTATTAGCGGGAGGTGGTGAGCAGTTCTTC. Full variable domain (missing parts from reference TRBV7-6 and TRBJ2-1): GAGVSQSPRYKVTKRGQDVALRCDPISGHVSLYWYRQALGQGPEFLTYFNYEAQQDKSGLPNDRFSAERPEGSISTLTIQRTEQRDSAMYRCASSLLAGGGEQFFGPGTRLTVL.

The chain links TRBV6-1 to TRBJ1-1; a weak D match, TRBD1 (6 bases). The CDR3 runs to 12 residues. Germline V lookup: CDR1 MNHNS, CDR2 SASEGT. Trimming cost V 6 bases and J 8 bases, with 13 bases left between them. CDR3 bases: TGTGCCAGCAGGACAGGTCTCATGGAAGCTTTCTTT. This translates into CASRTGLMEAFF.

The V and J genes are TRBV6-5 and TRBJ2-7; 7 bases fit TRBD2. V shed 8 bases, J shed 6 bases, and the junction held 7 bases outside the gene matches. CDR1 is MNHEY, CDR2 SVGAGI, per germline. The length of the CDR3 is 12 residues. This CDR3 reads CASGKTSVEQYF. In DNA form, the CDR3 reads TGTGCCAGCGGAAAAACTAGCGTCGAGCAGTACTTC.

The chain combines TRBV4-1 with TRBJ2-7, with 9 bases aligning to TRBD2. The length of the CDR3 is 17 residues. In germline, CDR1 is MGHRA, CDR2 YSYEKL. V trimming: 0 bases; J trimming: 2 bases; junction bases outside the gene matches: 8. CDR3 DNA: TGCGCCAGCAGCCAAGATAGGTCCAGCGGGAGGACCTACGAGCAGTACTTC. This codes for CASSQDRSSGRTYEQYF.

The rearrangement links TRBV30 to TRBJ1-5, with D hard to call. Germline V gives CDR1 GTSNPN, CDR2 SVGIG (reference sequence). The CDR3 is 14 amino acids. V lost 0 bases and J 5 bases, leaving 11 bases between the germline ends. CDR3 loop: CAWSVLGGDQPQHF. The CDR3 coding sequence is TGTGCCTGGAGTGTTTTGGGTGGTGATCAGCCCCAGCATTTT. The full variable domain, in which reference TRBV30 and TRBJ1-5 provide the parts outside the CDR3, is SQTIHQWPATLVQPVGSPLSLECTVEGTSNPNLYWYRQAAGRGLQLLFYSVGIGQISSEVPQNLSASRPQDRQFILSSKKLLLSDSGFYLCAWSVLGGDQPQHFGDGTRLSIL.